Listed below are T cell receptor beta chains from one sample, sequenced in a study of Ad26.COV2.S vaccination and SARS-CoV-2 variants. Only in-frame clones appear in the TCRdb table, and some are missing; sequencing was by immunoSEQ multiplex PCR. The table records a few hundred thousand clones, 80% to 95% of them present only once. The source was peripheral blood, collected in a trial of Ad26.COV2.S vaccine versus placebo. The source of these receptors is a person aged 18 to 65 who received the Ad26.COV2.S COVID-19 vaccine or a placebo. Both conserved end residues are part of each CDR3. The order of the fields is clone size, V gene, J gene, D gene, CDR3 protein, CDR3 DNA. The D gene is left open where the match is weak. Only part of the rows carry a size: once, few, many, or a class if the clone is expanded.

abundance: NA
v_gene: TRBV7-8
j_gene: TRBJ1-5
d_gene: TRBD1
CDR3aa: CASSPDRDNQPQHF
CDR3nt: TGTGCCAGCAGCCCGGACAGGGACAATCAGCCCCAGCATTTT

abundance: NA
v_gene: TRBV6-2/TRBV6-3
j_gene: TRBJ2-2
d_gene: NA
CDR3aa: CASSYLDAGELFF
CDR3nt: TGTGCCAGCAGTTATCTAGACGCCGGGGAGCTGTTTTTT

abundance: NA
v_gene: TRBV3-1/TRBV3-2
j_gene: TRBJ2-6
d_gene: NA
CDR3aa: CASSQGPSSSGANVLTF
CDR3nt: TGTGCCAGCAGCCAAGGACCTTCCAGCTCTGGGGCCAACGTCCTGACTTTC

abundance: NA
v_gene: TRBV6-5
j_gene: TRBJ2-7
d_gene: NA
CDR3aa: CASSYSSSRGTYEQYF
CDR3nt: TGTGCCAGCAGTTACTCATCCAGTCGGGGGACCTACGAGCAGTACTTC

abundance: NA
v_gene: TRBV30
j_gene: TRBJ1-5
d_gene: TRBD1
CDR3aa: CAWRTGLDQPQHF
CDR3nt: TGTGCCTGGAGGACAGGGCTAGATCAGCCCCAGCATTTT

abundance: NA
v_gene: TRBV7-3
j_gene: TRBJ2-1
d_gene: TRBD2
CDR3aa: CASSLNPSGAYNEQFF
CDR3nt: TGTGCCAGCAGCCTAAACCCTAGCGGAGCCTACAATGAGCAGTTCTTC

abundance: NA
v_gene: TRBV3-1/TRBV3-2
j_gene: TRBJ1-2
d_gene: NA
CDR3aa: CASSQDGQNYGYTF
CDR3nt: TGTGCCAGCAGCCAAGACGGGCAGAACTATGGCTACACCTTC

abundance: NA
v_gene: TRBV27
j_gene: TRBJ1-1
d_gene: NA
CDR3aa: CASSNSQMGTEAFF
CDR3nt: TGTGCCAGCTCGAACTCACAAATGGGGACTGAAGCTTTCTTT

abundance: few
v_gene: TRBV19
j_gene: TRBJ2-2
d_gene: NA
CDR3aa: CASSIRGAGTGELFF
CDR3nt: TGTGCCAGTAGTATCCGGGGGGCGGGGACCGGGGAGCTGTTTTTT

abundance: NA
v_gene: TRBV30
j_gene: TRBJ1-3
d_gene: NA
CDR3aa: CAWSPRLSDNSGNTIYF
CDR3nt: TGTGCCTGGAGCCCTCGTCTCTCAGACAACTCTGGAAACACCATATATTTT

abundance: NA
v_gene: TRBV5-1
j_gene: TRBJ2-1
d_gene: NA
CDR3aa: CASSFTSSSYNEQFF
CDR3nt: TGCGCCAGCAGCTTCACCTCGAGCTCCTACAATGAGCAGTTCTTC

abundance: NA
v_gene: TRBV29-1
j_gene: TRBJ2-1
d_gene: TRBD1
CDR3aa: CSVTGGFSYNEQFF
CDR3nt: TGCAGCGTTACAGGGGGTTTCTCCTACAATGAGCAGTTCTTC

abundance: few
v_gene: TRBV18
j_gene: TRBJ1-1
d_gene: NA
CDR3aa: CASSPQKENTEAFF
CDR3nt: TGTGCCAGCTCACCCCAGAAAGAGAACACTGAAGCTTTCTTT

abundance: NA
v_gene: TRBV5-1
j_gene: TRBJ2-1
d_gene: TRBD1
CDR3aa: CASSPPGQYNEQFF
CDR3nt: TGCGCCAGCAGCCCCCCGGGACAGTACAATGAGCAGTTCTTC

abundance: NA
v_gene: TRBV5-6
j_gene: TRBJ1-2
d_gene: NA
CDR3aa: CASSFRSSATNYGYTF
CDR3nt: TGTGCCAGCAGCTTTAGATCGTCGGCGACTAACTATGGCTACACCTTC

abundance: NA
v_gene: TRBV6-5
j_gene: TRBJ2-1
d_gene: TRBD2
CDR3aa: CASRTASGVYNEQFF
CDR3nt: TGTGCCAGCAGAACGGCCAGCGGGGTGTACAATGAGCAGTTCTTC

abundance: NA
v_gene: TRBV3-1/TRBV3-2
j_gene: TRBJ2-5
d_gene: NA
CDR3aa: CASSQVRERETQYF
CDR3nt: TGTGCCAGCAGCCAAGTCCGGGAGAGAGAGACCCAGTACTTC

abundance: few
v_gene: TRBV3-1/TRBV3-2
j_gene: TRBJ2-2
d_gene: TRBD2
CDR3aa: CASSQPLAGGQTGELFF
CDR3nt: TGTGCCAGCAGCCAACCCTTAGCGGGAGGGCAAACCGGGGAGCTGTTTTTT

abundance: NA
v_gene: TRBV27
j_gene: TRBJ1-5
d_gene: TRBD1
CDR3aa: CASSLLSGTGGNQPQHF
CDR3nt: TGTGCCAGCAGTTTATTGTCCGGGACAGGCGGCAATCAGCCCCAGCATTTT

abundance: once
v_gene: TRBV28
j_gene: TRBJ2-6
d_gene: TRBD1
CDR3aa: CASRTGASGANVLTF
CDR3nt: TGTGCCAGCAGGACAGGGGCTTCTGGGGCCAACGTCCTGACTTTC

abundance: NA
v_gene: TRBV28
j_gene: TRBJ1-1
d_gene: NA
CDR3aa: CASSPDLNTEAFF
CDR3nt: TGTGCCAGCAGTCCAGACTTAAACACTGAAGCTTTCTTT

abundance: NA
v_gene: TRBV5-1
j_gene: TRBJ2-3
d_gene: NA
CDR3aa: CASSLGGRYTQYF
CDR3nt: TGCGCCAGCAGCTTGGGAGGCAGGTATACGCAGTATTTT

abundance: NA
v_gene: TRBV11-3
j_gene: TRBJ2-7
d_gene: TRBD2
CDR3aa: CASSQPGLARYEQYF
CDR3nt: TGTGCCAGCAGCCAACCGGGACTAGCAAGGTACGAGCAGTACTTC